The sample holds many counts of the clone carrying this TCR beta chain. Its antigen is unidentified. The data belong to a study of spatial heterogeneity in lung cancer. Across the study: In the raw reads, each unique TCR and UMI combination was present more than ten times on average. Notes on the study in general: Tumor TCRs that were ubiquitous and expanded showed up in blood more at resection than follow-up.

Per germline, CDR1 DFQATT and CDR2 SNEGSKA (reference sequence). The V and J ends lost 3 bases and 2 bases respectively, with 9 bases between them. The CDR3 is 13 residues long. Time point noted: sample taken at primary tumor resection. Tumor, nontumor lung or frozen PBMC supplied whole RNA that was sequenced unsorted. All TCR cDNA molecules were individually tagged with a unique molecular identifier. Using its own MiXCR run on the 5' RACE reads, TCRdb lists one record per CDR3 protein. The table includes more than 35,000 distinct CDR3 sequences, 4% to 6% detected once. Sequenced here: PBMCs, sampled at surgery. The rearrangement joins TRBV20-1 to TRBJ2-3; D ambiguous. The sequence was collected from a female donor with early-stage non-small cell lung cancer. This chain's CDR3 is CSARRGPTDTQYF. CDR3 in DNA: TGCAGTGCTAGGCGCGGCCCCACAGATACGCAGTATTTT.